These 2 T cell receptor beta chains were sequenced from one sample in a study of CD8 T cells in ankylosing spondylitis. TCRdb ran MiXCR on the 5' RACE reads and lists one entry per CDR3 protein. The repertoire holds 200,000 or so distinct CDR3 sequences, with 15% to 20% as singletons. Sequencing input: blood, either unsorted or a sorted T cell fraction (not recorded which). These receptors were collected from a male donor aged 5-30 years with ankylosing spondylitis or in good health (not recorded which).

This clonotype was found many times. This CDR3 is CASSLGTYPYEQYF. The CDR3 nucleotides are TGTGCCAGCAGTCTCGGGACTTATCCCTACGAGCAGTACTTC. The V gene is TRBV27, the J gene TRBJ2-7, with a possible D match to TRBD2 (6 bases). The CDR3 has 14 amino acids. Germline V CDR1 and CDR2: MNHEY, SMNVEV (reference sequence). Deletions cut 5 bases from V and 2 bases from J, with 13 bases between.

This clonotype was counted ten times or more. This sequence joins TRBV6-5 and TRBJ2-7, with D unclear. The germline V gene has CDR1 MNHEY and CDR2 SVGAGI. The ends were cut back, 7 bases at V and 6 bases at J, with 28 bases in the middle. The CDR3 extends over 17 amino acids. The DNA of the CDR3 is TGTGCCAGCACCTCGGCGAGGTGGGCGGCCACTCCTCCCGAGCAGTACTTC. Encoded protein: CASTSARWAATPPEQYF.